These T cell receptor beta chains were read from a single sample in a study of cytomegalovirus exposure and HLA in healthy donors. Repertoires were generated with immunoSEQ multiplex PCR, while TCRdb's copy carries only in-frame clones and drops some. The sample shows 80,000 to 100,000 clones, more than 85% of them seen only once. Specimen: PBMCs. These receptors all stem from a man aged 18 to 29 in good health and CMV-seropositive. The CDR3 runs from the conserved cysteine through the conserved F or W. D genes are given only for firm matches. Only part of the rows carry a size: once, few, many, or a class if the clone is expanded.

.	TRBJ1-2	.	TRBV5-4	CASTKMTVVGYTF	TGTGCCAGTACTAAAATGACTGTGGTGGGCTACACCTTC
.	TRBJ2-7	.	TRBV28	CASSLDRGNSYEQYF	TGTGCCAGCAGTTTGGATCGGGGGAATTCCTACGAGCAGTACTTC
.	TRBJ2-7	TRBD2	TRBV5-1	CASSFIAGGSYEQYF	TGCGCCAGCAGTTTTATAGCGGGAGGCTCCTACGAGCAGTACTTC
.	TRBJ1-1	TRBD1	TRBV5-1	CASSKMGQGNTEAFF	TGCGCCAGCAGCAAAATGGGACAGGGGAACACTGAAGCTTTCTTT
.	TRBJ1-1	.	TRBV27	CASSRKEPFTGTEAFF	TGTGCCAGCAGTCGAAAGGAGCCATTTACGGGCACTGAAGCTTTCTTT
.	TRBJ2-7	TRBD1	TRBV7-2	CASSYTGTGVEQYF	TGTGCCAGCAGCTACACCGGGACAGGGGTCGAGCAGTACTTC
.	TRBJ2-5	.	TRBV7-2	CASSQAIGAGTLETQYF	TGTGCCAGCAGCCAGGCTATCGGAGCGGGTACCTTAGAGACCCAGTACTTC
.	TRBJ2-7	.	TRBV28	CASSAPYRESSYEQYF	TGTGCCAGCAGTGCCCCCTACCGGGAGTCTTCCTACGAGCAGTACTTC
.	TRBJ2-2	.	TRBV5-1	CASSPGLPQNTGELFF	TGCGCCAGCAGCCCGGGACTTCCACAGAACACCGGGGAGCTGTTTTTT
.	TRBJ2-2	.	TRBV19	CASSATGVRELFF	TGTGCCAGTAGTGCAACAGGCGTCAGGGAGCTGTTTTTT
.	TRBJ1-1	.	TRBV6-6	CASQEIDRFATEAFF	TGTGCCAGCCAAGAGATCGACAGGTTTGCGACTGAAGCTTTCTTT
.	TRBJ2-5	.	TRBV19	CASSSPFGGVGETQYF	TGTGCCAGTAGTTCGCCATTCGGCGGGGTCGGAGAGACCCAGTACTTC
few	TRBJ2-2	.	TRBV7-8	CASSPRPGRANTGELFF	TGTGCCAGCAGCCCTCGCCCCGGGAGAGCGAACACCGGGGAGCTGTTTTTT
.	TRBJ2-1	TRBD1	TRBV7-3	CASSTGQGANEQFF	TGTGCCAGCAGCACCGGACAGGGGGCGAATGAGCAGTTCTTC
.	TRBJ1-1	.	TRBV7-2	CASSSRINPGQSTEAFF	TGTGCCAGCAGCTCCCGAATAAATCCGGGACAATCCACTGAAGCTTTCTTT
.	TRBJ2-5	.	TRBV5-1	CASSLSPKVRTISEETQYF	TGCGCCAGCAGCTTGAGTCCAAAAGTTCGGACTATCTCGGAGGAGACCCAGTACTTC
once	TRBJ2-3	TRBD2	TRBV6-1	CASSDPSRGGGDTQYF	TGTGCCAGCAGTGACCCTTCGCGGGGGGGCGGGGATACGCAGTATTTT
.	TRBJ1-1	.	TRBV29-1	CSVESGAEAFF	TGCAGCGTGGAGTCCGGGGCTGAAGCTTTCTTT
.	TRBJ2-7	.	TRBV5-1	CASSLGQGSYEQYF	TGCGCCAGCAGCTTGGGCCAGGGATCGTACGAGCAGTACTTC
.	TRBJ2-7	TRBD1	TRBV6-5	CASSSGPGTGVLEQYF	TGTGCCAGCAGTTCGGGTCCCGGGACAGGGGTCTTGGAGCAGTACTTC
.	TRBJ1-6	.	TRBV5-1	CASSPGEVGPLHF	TGCGCCAGCAGCCCGGGGGAGGTTGGGCCCCTCCACTTT
once	TRBJ2-7	.	TRBV18	CASSPKLRDTYEQYF	TGTGCCAGCTCACCGAAACTCCGGGACACATACGAGCAGTACTTC
.	TRBJ2-3	.	TRBV6-5	CASSPVAGDADTQYF	TGTGCCAGCAGCCCGGTGGCAGGGGACGCAGATACGCAGTATTTT
medium-sized	TRBJ1-1	.	TRBV7-3	CASSPEVTTEAFF	TGTGCCAGCAGCCCCGAGGTGACTACTGAAGCTTTCTTT